This T cell receptor beta chain was obtained from a study of CD8+ T cells in alopecia areata. Study context: Grafted skin came from C3H/HeJ donors with spontaneous alopecia (roughly 6-13 months old) and was placed on roughly 7-11-week-old female C3H/HeJ mice.

Extraction of RNA preceded its reverse transcription into cDNA, which served as the sequencing template. This table comes from immunoSEQ multiplex PCR, and its TCRdb copy is limited to in-frame clones, with some not included. Observed in the sample are about 300,000 clones, none of them singletons. This clone was picked up a small number of times. Its antigen is unidentified. Gene names are the mouse ones. The read is 4 residues too short to cover the CDR3 end, so that end is filled in from the germline J gene. Distinct nucleotide sequences in the sample also encode this CDR3. Germline CDR1 and CDR2: FNHDT and SITEND (reference sequence). V was pared by 3 bases and J by 0 bases, with 9 bases between. This CDR3 has 14 residues. Study-wide results and limits: Mice showed TCR sharing more clearly than patients did, possibly owing to HLA. Relative to normal scalp, lesional scalp, especially alopecia totalis/universalis, showed higher clonality. Alphabeta T cells residing in normal skin are also sequenced in scalp samples.

Cutaneous lymph nodes were pooled and cells sorted by CD4, CD8alpha, NKG2D, NKG2ACE and more. The chain joins TRBV19 to TRBJ1-1; D might be TRBD1 (6 bases). This clonotype was sampled from a C3H/HeJ mouse with alopecia areata. MHC haplotype of the strain: H2-k. The source material was CD4+ T cells sorted from a lymph node. Here the CDR3 reads CASSRGTTNTEVFF. CDR3 bases read: TGTGCCAGCAGTAGAGGGACAACAAACACA.